This TCR beta chain was observed in a study of CD8 T cells in ankylosing spondylitis. General study results and limits: The study looked at matched synovial fluid samples from ankylosing spondylitis patients. Disease-linked clones were reported to be significantly enriched there. There was a TCR beta motif, made of several highly homologous variants, that appeared characteristic of ankylosing spondylitis blood.

By quantitative 5'-RACE with molecular barcodes, the TCR beta libraries were made. TCRdb itself ran the 5' RACE reads through MiXCR, one entry per CDR3 protein. The sample includes about 300,000 distinct CDR3 sequences, under 14% of them seen just once. The sample holds many counts of this clonotype. What it binds is not known. The source material was blood, either unsorted or a sorted T cell fraction (not recorded which). The receptor comes from a female donor with ankylosing spondylitis or in good health (not recorded which).

CDR3 amino acids: CASSLIRDRGHEQYF. CDR3 nucleotides: TGTGCCAGCAGCTTGATCCGGGACAGGGGACACGAGCAGTACTTC. The V call is TRBV7-2, the J call TRBJ2-7; TRBD1 matches 10 bases. CDR3 length: 15 residues. J lost 5 bases, V lost 3 bases, and 7 bases had no gene match. Germline V lookup: CDR1 SGHTA, CDR2 FQGNSA. The full variable domain, its missing parts supplied by reference TRBV7-2 and TRBJ2-7, is GAGVSQSPSNKVTEKGKDVELRCDPISGHTALYWYRQSLGQGLEFLIYFQGNSAPDKSGLPSDRFSAERTGGSVSTLTIQRTQQEDSAVYLCASSLIRDRGHEQYFGPGTRLTVT.